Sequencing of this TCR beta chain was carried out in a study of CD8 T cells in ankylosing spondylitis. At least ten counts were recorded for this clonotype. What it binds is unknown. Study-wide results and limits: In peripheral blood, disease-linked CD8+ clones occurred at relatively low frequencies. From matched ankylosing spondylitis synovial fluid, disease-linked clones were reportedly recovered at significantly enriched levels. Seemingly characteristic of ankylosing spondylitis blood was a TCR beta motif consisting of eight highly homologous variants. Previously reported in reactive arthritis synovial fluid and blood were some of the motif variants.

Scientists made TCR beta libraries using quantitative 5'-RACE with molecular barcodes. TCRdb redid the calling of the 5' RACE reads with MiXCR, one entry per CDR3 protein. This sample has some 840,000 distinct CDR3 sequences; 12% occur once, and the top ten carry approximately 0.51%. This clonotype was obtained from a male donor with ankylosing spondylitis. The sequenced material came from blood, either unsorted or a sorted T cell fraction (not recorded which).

This chain's CDR3 is CASSQDGLAGMEQFF. The CDR3 DNA reads TGTGCCAGCAGCCAAGATGGACTAGCGGGGATGGAGCAGTTCTTC. The genes are TRBV4-2 and TRBJ2-1; 12 bases fit TRBD2. This CDR3 is 15 amino acids long. Germline V gene sequence: CDR1 LGHNA, CDR2 YNFKEQ. J gave up 10 bases and V 0 bases, and 4 bases lay outside the gene matches.